Described below is a single T cell receptor (beta chain) sequence and its context. The study recruited people aged roughly 18 to 95 years across approximately 23 US areas. Clinical history reported by participants formed the basis on which cohorts were assigned. V was shortened by 3 bases and J by 0 bases, with 12 bases between the two germline ends. The CDR3 totals 15 residues. Germline V gene sequence: CDR1 WSHSY, CDR2 SAAADI. This sample is part of a study of blood T cell repertoires in COVID-19. Study processing details: How many nucleated cells were present was estimated from reference gene primer amplification. The assay was immunoSEQ multiplex PCR, and TCRdb's table has in-frame clones only and misses some. The D gene and trimming were derived from the DNA, and the V and J assignments and clone size from that table. The repertoire includes roughly 200,000 clones, roughly 89% of them detected once, and about 2.1% sits in the top ten.

This chain connects TRBV10-2 to TRBJ2-7; D might be TRBD2 (5 bases). The sequenced material came from PBMCs or T cells enriched from blood (not recorded which). The TCR comes from a woman aged 40 to 50 with acute COVID-19. CDR3 nucleotides: TGCGCCAGCAGTGAACGAGGGCGGCTCTCCTACGAGCAGTACTTC. Translation: CASSERGRLSYEQYF.